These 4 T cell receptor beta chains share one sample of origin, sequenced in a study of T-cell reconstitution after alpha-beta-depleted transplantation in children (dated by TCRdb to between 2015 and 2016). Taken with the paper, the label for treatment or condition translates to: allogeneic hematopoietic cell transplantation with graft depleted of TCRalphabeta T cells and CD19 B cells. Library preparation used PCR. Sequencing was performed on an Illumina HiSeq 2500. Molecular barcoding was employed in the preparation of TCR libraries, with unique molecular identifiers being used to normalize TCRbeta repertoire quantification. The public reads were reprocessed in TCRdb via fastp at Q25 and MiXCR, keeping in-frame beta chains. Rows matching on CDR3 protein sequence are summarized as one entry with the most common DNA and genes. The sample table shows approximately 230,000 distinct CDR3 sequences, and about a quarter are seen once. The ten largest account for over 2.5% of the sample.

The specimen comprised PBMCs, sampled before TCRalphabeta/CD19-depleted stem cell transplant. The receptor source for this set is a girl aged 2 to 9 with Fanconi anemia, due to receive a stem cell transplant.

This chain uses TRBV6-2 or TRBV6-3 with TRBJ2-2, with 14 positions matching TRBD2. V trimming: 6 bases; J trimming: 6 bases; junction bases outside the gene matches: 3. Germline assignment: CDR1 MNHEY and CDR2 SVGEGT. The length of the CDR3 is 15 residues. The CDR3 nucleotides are TGTGCCAGCAGCCGACTAGCGGGAGGGCCCGGGGAGCTGTTTTTT. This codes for CASSRLAGGPGELFF.

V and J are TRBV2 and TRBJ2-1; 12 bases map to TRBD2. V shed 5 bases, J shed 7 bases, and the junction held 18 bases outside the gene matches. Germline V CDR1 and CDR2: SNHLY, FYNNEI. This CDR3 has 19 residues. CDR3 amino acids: CASSLGFSPSSGRANEQFF. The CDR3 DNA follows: TGTGCCAGCAGTTTAGGGTTCTCCCCATCTAGCGGGAGGGCTAATGAGCAGTTCTTC.

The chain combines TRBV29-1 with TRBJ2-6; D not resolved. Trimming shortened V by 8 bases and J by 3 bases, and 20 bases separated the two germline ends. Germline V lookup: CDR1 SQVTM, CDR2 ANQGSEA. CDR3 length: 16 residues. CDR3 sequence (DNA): TGCAGCACGCTAGGTGACGGCGCAGGTGGGGCCAACGTCCTGACTTTC. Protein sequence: CSTLGDGAGGANVLTF.

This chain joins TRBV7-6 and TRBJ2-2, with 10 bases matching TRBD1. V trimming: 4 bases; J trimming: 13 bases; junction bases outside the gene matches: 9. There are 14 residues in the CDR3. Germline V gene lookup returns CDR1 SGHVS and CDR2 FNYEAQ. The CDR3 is CASSSPNRDRGLFF. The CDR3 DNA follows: TGTGCCAGCAGCTCGCCCAACCGGGACAGGGGGCTGTTTTTT. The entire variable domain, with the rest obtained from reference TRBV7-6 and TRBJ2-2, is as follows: GAGVSQSPRYKVTKRGQDVALRCDPISGHVSLYWYRQALGQGPEFLTYFNYEAQQDKSGLPNDRFSAERPEGSISTLTIQRTEQRDSAMYRCASSSPNRDRGLFFGEGSRLTVL.